This note documents a single T cell receptor (beta chain) sequence. It has no known antigen specificity. Base qualities are not recorded, but no much larger clone differs from it by a single base. This specimen belongs to a study of breast tumors, draining lymph nodes, adjacent tissues (dated by TCRdb to about 2016). Some background on the complete study: The study compared TCR beta repertoires across tumor, adjacent nontumor tissue and axillary lymph nodes from breast cancer patients. In human breast cancer, the study set out to evaluate how tumor, surrounding tissue and draining lymph node repertoires relate to one another and whether T cells may move between these sites.

Broader findings and caveats from the paper: Tumors showed preferential V and J gene usage, and their T-cell repertoire diversity fell below that of lymph nodes yet above that of nontumor tissue. In luminal-like breast cancer, tumor and nontumor tissue repertoires resembled each other significantly more than in basal-like breast cancer. Rather than being directly demonstrated, the conclusion that tumor T cells originate in lymph nodes was presented as consistent with a hypothesis. The data were considered consistent with the idea that most tumor T cells come from the lymph node and then expand in tumor tissue.

Reading the germline V gene gives CDR1 SGHTA and CDR2 FQGTGA. Deletion took 1 base off V and 0 bases off J, with a span of 10 bases between the germline ends. There are 16 amino acids in the CDR3, from cysteine to phenylalanine inclusive. The entry retains the CDR3 DNA only, 48 bases that are in frame from base 1. Sequencer: Illumina HiSeq 2000. TCR beta chain libraries were generated by multiplex PCR amplification. The amplified TCR beta chain products were analyzed by high-throughput sequencing. The raw public reads went through TCRdb reprocessing: fastp at Q25, MiXCR clone calling, in-frame beta chains kept. Entries are consolidated by CDR3 protein sequence, retaining the most common genes and DNA. A total of approximately 230,000 distinct CDR3 sequences appear in this sample, less than 40% of them only once. Together, the top ten hold under 4.5% of the sample. Lymph node samples came from the axillary draining lymph nodes of breast cancer patients.

The TCR was taken from a female donor with breast cancer. Some clones in this sample may be carry-over from other donors' samples. The chain links TRBV7-3 with TRBJ2-4; no D gene can be assigned with confidence. The sequenced sample was axillary lymph node tissue. The sequenced DNA is TGTGCCAGCAGCTTAAGTTATGTAGTAGCCAAAAACATTCAGTACTTC. Translation gives CASSLSYVVAKNIQYF.